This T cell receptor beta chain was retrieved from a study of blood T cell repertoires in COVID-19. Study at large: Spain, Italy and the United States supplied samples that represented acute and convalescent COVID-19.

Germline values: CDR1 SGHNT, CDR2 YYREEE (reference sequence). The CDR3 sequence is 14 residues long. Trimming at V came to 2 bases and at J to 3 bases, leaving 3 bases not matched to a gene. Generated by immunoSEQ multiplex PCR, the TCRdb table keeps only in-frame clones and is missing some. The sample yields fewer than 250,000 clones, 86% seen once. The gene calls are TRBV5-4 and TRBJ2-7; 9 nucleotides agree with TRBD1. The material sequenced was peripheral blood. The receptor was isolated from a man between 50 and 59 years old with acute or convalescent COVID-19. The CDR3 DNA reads TGTGCCAGCAGCTTCGGACAGGGGTACTACGAGCAGTACTTC. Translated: CASSFGQGYYEQYF. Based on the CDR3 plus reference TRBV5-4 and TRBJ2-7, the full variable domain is ETGVTQSPTHLIKTRGQQVTLRCSSQSGHNTVSWYQQALGQGPQFIFQYYREEENGRGNFPPRFSGLQFPNYSSELNVNALELDDSALYLCASSFGQGYYEQYFGPGTRLTVT.